The sequence of this T cell receptor beta chain was determined in a study of blood T cell repertoires in COVID-19. Across the study: Both acute and convalescent COVID-19 samples were obtained from the United States, Italy and Spain. PBMCs, B-cell-depleted T cells, or T cells were the source of the cDNA or gDNA that made up the material.

Assay used: immunoSEQ multiplex PCR; TCRdb lists only in-frame clones, some missing. The table lists some 180,000 clones, around 90% of them singletons. The CDR3 is 13 residues long. Trimming cost V 4 bases and J 7 bases, with 13 bases left between them. In germline, CDR1 is MDHEN, CDR2 SYDVKM. The specimen was peripheral blood. This receptor was taken from a middle-aged man with active or convalescent COVID-19. The chain carries TRBV28 and TRBJ1-2, with no clear D. The CDR3 loop is CASSWGVSAGYTF. Written as DNA, the CDR3 is TGTGCCAGCAGTTGGGGAGTCTCTGCTGGCTACACCTTC.